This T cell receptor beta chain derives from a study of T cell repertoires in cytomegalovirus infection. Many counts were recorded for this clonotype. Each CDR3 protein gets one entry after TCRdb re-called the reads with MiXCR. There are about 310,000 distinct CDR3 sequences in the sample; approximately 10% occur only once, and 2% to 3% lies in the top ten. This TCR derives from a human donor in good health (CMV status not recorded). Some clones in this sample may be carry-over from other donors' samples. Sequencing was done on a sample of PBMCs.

CDR3 in DNA: TGTGCCAGCAGCTTGACAGGGCTCACTGGGGCCAACGTCCTGACTTTC. Residues: CASSLTGLTGANVLTF. The gene calls are TRBV5-8 and TRBJ2-6; D is perhaps TRBD1 (6 bases). CDR1 is SGHTS and CDR2 is YDEGEE in the germline V gene. Deletions cut 1 base from V and 2 bases from J, with 10 bases between. The CDR3 has 16 amino acids.